The clone carrying this T cell receptor (beta chain) has a count of ten or more. Antigen unknown. The CDR3 has 16 residues. Germline V gene sequence: CDR1 SGHTA, CDR2 FQGNSA. Trimming removed 4 bases from V and 3 bases from J, with 19 bases in between. Sample barcodes and UMIs were carried by the TCR alpha and TCR beta cDNA libraries that 5'RACE generated with constant-segment primers. TCRdb passed the 5' RACE reads through MiXCR, listing each CDR3 protein once. This table holds 150,000 to 200,000 distinct CDR3 sequences, 16% found once. This sample stems from a study of T-cell memory formation after mild COVID-19. Study-level results: CD4+ contracting clones were mainly CM and EM; CD8+ ones, EMRA.

The source is an adult woman who had mild COVID-19 (a few samples of this study predate the infection). Cell type and time point are not known. Material for sequencing was PBMCs or a T cell subset sorted from them (not recorded which). This chain uses TRBV7-2 with TRBJ2-7; D might be TRBD1 (6 bases). The CDR3 DNA reads as TGTGCCAGCAGCTCTTTAGGGGGTGGGCAGGGCTACGAGCAGTACTTC. It codes for CASSSLGGGQGYEQYF.